This entry concerns a single TCR beta chain. Its specific antigen is unknown. A read error may produce the germline difference seen at one junction end. The immunoSEQ Assay, a bias-controlled multiplex PCR, was used to amplify TCRbeta CDR3 regions from genomic DNA. Regarding the original processing steps: The number of nucleated cells in each sample was estimated from the amplification of reference gene primers within the assay. To quantify the absolute abundance of each unique TCRbeta CDR3 rearrangement, sequence reads were collapsed and filtered. Productive Simpson clonality was computed per sample as the square root of Simpson's diversity index over productive rearrangements. In TCRdb, the immuneACCESS table is reduced to in-frame sequences with V and J assigned. These tables do not hold every clone; where another copy was compared, an unresolved V gene accounts for under half, and the others remain unexplained. The V and J calls and clone size are taken from that table; D and trimming were inferred from the DNA. The sample table contains about 95,000 clones; only one count was recorded for about 89% of them. The ten largest clones capture roughly 5.1% of the sample.

The data originate from a study of blood T cell repertoires in COVID-19 (dated by TCRdb to about 2020). Regarding the research as a whole: The collaborator samples originated in the United States, Italy and Spain and spanned the acute and convalescent phases of COVID-19. The material from the prospective study consisted of cDNA or gDNA derived from T cells, B-cell-depleted T cells, or PBMCs. Sample metadata almost always included a de-identified subject ID, COVID-19 status, age in years and sex. Where available, HLA class I and class II types were taken from metadata supplied by the sample provider and were not determined by assay-based typing. The repertoires were made available in a free public database intended to serve as a resource for research on the immune response to SARS-CoV-2. Samples came from the ongoing ImmuneRACE study (first 160 participants) plus 1,254 subjects from 6 global collaborators. The dataset comprised deeply sampled blood TCRbeta repertoires from subjects exposed to, actively infected with, or recovered from COVID-19. Study-level results and caveats: Clinical and demographic metadata were provided uncurated, with the amount varying by source and participant.

Reading from cysteine to phenylalanine, the CDR3 counts 14 amino acids. Only CDR3 DNA is held: 42 bases, read in frame from base 1. The germline V gene sets CDR1 to MGHRA and CDR2 to YSYEKL. In Seattle, one collaborating source enrolled patients while the infection was active and tracked those patients longitudinally over the course of disease. Collaborating institutions collected whole blood in K2EDTA tubes following their own protocols. For TCRbeta analysis, collaborators shipped samples in one of three forms: frozen whole blood, isolated PBMCs, or DNA extracted from either of those sample types. This sequence originates from a man in his sixties with COVID-19, enrolled during active disease. Recombination linked TRBV4-1 to TRBJ2-5, with TRBD2 as a weak D call on 5 bases. The material sequenced was peripheral blood. The sequenced DNA: TGCGCCAGCAGGCAAGCTACGGACTTCGAGACCCAGTACTTC. It translates as CASRQATDFETQYF.